The T cell receptor beta chain under discussion was sequenced for a study of OX40 agonist ivuxolimab in advanced cancers. The protocol was immunoSEQ multiplex PCR, while the TCRdb copy is restricted to in-frame clones and leaves out a portion. The sample contains some 74,000 clones, about 87% of which appear only once. Germline V gene sequence: CDR1 SGHRS, CDR2 YFSETQ. This CDR3 is 15 amino acids long. The V end lost 0 bases, the J end lost 8 bases, and 14 bases lay between the germline ends. The receptor comes from an adult with an advanced solid tumor such as melanoma, head and neck, liver or kidney cancer. V and J are TRBV5-1 and TRBJ1-4; D unresolved. Sample: CD4+ or CD8+ T cells sorted from blood, taken in a trial of the OX40 agonist ivuxolimab. The CDR3, as DNA: TGCGCCAGCAGCTTGGGTAACCCTACGGGGGAAAAACTGTTTTTT. It encodes CASSLGNPTGEKLFF.